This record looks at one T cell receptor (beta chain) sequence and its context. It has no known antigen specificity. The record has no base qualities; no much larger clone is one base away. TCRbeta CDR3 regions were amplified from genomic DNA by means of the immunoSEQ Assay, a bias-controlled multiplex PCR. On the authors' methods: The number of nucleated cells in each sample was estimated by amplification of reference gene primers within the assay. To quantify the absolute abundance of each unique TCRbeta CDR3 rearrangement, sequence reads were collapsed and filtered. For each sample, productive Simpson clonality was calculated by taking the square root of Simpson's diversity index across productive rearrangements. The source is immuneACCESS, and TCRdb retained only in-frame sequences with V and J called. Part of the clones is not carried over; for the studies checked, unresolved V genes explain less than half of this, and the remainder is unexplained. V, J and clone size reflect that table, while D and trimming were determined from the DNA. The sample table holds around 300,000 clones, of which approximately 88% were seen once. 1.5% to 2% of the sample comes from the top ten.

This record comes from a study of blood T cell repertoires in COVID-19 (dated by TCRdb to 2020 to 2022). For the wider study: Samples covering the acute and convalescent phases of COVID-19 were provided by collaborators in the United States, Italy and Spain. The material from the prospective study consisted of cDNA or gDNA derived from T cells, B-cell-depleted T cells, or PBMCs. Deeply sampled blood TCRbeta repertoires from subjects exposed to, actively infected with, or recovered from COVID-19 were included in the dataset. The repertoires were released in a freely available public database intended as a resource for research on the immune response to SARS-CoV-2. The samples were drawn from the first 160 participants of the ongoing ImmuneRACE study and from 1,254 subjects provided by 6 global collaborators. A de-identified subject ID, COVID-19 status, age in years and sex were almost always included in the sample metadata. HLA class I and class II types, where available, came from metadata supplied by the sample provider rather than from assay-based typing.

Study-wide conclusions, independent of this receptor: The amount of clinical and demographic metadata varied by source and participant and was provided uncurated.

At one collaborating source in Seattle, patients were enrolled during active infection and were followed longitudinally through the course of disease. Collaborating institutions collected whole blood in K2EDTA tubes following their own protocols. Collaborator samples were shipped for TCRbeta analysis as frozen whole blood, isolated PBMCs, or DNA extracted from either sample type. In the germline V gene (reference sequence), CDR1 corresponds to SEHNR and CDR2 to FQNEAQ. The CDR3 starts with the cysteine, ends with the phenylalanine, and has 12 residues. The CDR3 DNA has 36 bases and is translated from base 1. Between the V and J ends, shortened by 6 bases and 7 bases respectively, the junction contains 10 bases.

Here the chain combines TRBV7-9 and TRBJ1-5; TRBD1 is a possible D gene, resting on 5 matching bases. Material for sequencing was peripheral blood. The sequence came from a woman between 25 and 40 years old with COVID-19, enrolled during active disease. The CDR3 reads CASRAGGQPQHF. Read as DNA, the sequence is TGTGCCAGCAGAGCCGGGGGGCAGCCCCAGCATTTT.